This T cell receptor beta chain was sequenced in a study of pediatric ulcerative colitis. Broader study findings: No controls had the two rectal clonotypes shared by ulcerative colitis patients. Total lymphocyte DNA, not sorted subsets, was the template. Rectal pinch biopsies may include blood-derived T cells.

Rectal tissue came from one to two pinch biopsies taken at colonoscopy. With 1 base removed from V and 4 bases from J, the gap between germline ends came to 14 bases. This CDR3 spans 15 amino acids. The germline gives CDR1 LGHNA, CDR2 YSLEER. Repertoires were generated with immunoSEQ multiplex PCR, while TCRdb's copy carries only in-frame clones and drops some. The profile covers fewer than 20,000 clones, with about 80% appearing a single time and just over 7.5% taken by the ten largest. Details on this clone: Antigen specificity is unknown.

This receptor was identified in a boy younger than 18 who was a control in a study of pediatric ulcerative colitis. The chain recombines TRBV4-3 with TRBJ2-7, with D perhaps TRBD1 or TRBD2 (6 bases each). The specimen was gut tissue. The CDR3 DNA sequence: TGCGCCAGCAGCCAAGGGAGGGGGACTGGATACGAGCAGTACTTC. Translating gives CASSQGRGTGYEQYF.